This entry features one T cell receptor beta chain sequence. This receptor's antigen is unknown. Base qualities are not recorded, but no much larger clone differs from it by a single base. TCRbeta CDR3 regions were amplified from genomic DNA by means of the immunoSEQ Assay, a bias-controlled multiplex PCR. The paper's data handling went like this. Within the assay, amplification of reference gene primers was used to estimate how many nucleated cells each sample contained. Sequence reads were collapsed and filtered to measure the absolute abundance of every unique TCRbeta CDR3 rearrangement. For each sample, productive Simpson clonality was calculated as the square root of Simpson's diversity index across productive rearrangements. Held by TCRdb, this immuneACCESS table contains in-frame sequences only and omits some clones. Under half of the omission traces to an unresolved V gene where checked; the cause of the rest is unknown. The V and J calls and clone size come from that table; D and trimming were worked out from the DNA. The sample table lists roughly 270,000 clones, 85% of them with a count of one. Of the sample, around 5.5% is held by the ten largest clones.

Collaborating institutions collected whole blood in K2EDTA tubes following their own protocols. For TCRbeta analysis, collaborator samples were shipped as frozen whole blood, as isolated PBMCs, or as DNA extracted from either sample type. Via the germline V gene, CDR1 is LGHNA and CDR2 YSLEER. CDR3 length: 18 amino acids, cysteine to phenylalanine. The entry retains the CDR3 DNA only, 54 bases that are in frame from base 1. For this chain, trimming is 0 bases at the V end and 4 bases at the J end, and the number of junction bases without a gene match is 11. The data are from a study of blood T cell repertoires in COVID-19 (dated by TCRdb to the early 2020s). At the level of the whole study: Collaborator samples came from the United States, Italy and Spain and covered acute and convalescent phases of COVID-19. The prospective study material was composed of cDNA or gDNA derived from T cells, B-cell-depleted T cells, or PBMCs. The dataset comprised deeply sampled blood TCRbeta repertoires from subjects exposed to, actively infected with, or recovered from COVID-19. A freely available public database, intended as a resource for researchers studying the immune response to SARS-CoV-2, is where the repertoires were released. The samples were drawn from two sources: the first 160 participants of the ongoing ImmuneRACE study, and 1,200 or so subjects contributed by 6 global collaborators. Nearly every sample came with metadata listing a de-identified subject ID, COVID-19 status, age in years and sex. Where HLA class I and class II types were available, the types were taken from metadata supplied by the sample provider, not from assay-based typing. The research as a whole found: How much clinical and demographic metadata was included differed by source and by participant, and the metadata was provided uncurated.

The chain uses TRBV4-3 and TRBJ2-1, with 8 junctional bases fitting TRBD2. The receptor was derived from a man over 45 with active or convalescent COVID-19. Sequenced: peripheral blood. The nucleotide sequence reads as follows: TGCGCCAGCAGCCAAGAGCCCCCCGGTAGCGGGACGTACAATGAGCAGTTCTTC. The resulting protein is CASSQEPPGSGTYNEQFF.